This is a list of T cell receptor beta chains from one sample in a study of blood T cell repertoires in COVID-19. Here immunoSEQ multiplex PCR was the method, and the copy in TCRdb shows in-frame clones only, minus some. Here the sample spans around 300,000 clones, around 91% being singletons. The sample was PBMCs or T cells enriched from blood (not recorded which). The receptor source for this set is a woman younger than 35 with acute COVID-19. CDR3s include the opening cysteine and the closing phenylalanine or tryptophan. A D gene is named only where the DNA matches it firmly. The size of a clone is reported for some rows only, either as once, few or many, or as a class for expanded clones.

V	J	size	D	DNA	CDR3
TRBV30	TRBJ2-7	once	NA	TGTGCCTGGCGGGTGTCCTACGAGCAGTACTTC	CAWRVSYEQYF
TRBV6-7	TRBJ1-6	NA	TRBD1	TGTGCCAGCAGACACCGGGACAGGGGTTCACCCCTCCACTTT	CASRHRDRGSPLHF
TRBV10-3	TRBJ1-5	NA	TRBD1	TGTGCCATCGGGGACAGCAGCAATCAGCCCCAGCATTTT	CAIGDSSNQPQHF
TRBV30	TRBJ2-5	once	TRBD2	TGTGCCTGGAGTCTGGCCCTAGCGGGAGGACAAGAGACCCAGTACTTC	CAWSLALAGGQETQYF
TRBV7-6	TRBJ2-3	NA	NA	TGTGCCAGCAGCTTAGAGTCCGGGGGTACGCAGTATTTT	CASSLESGGTQYF
TRBV7-9	TRBJ2-5	once	TRBD1	TGTGCCAGCAGCCGGCATCCCACCGGGACAGGTTCGGAAGAGACCCAGTACTTC	CASSRHPTGTGSEETQYF
TRBV15	TRBJ2-5	NA	NA	TGTGCCACCAGCAGAGATCCAACTTTCCAAGAGACCCAGTACTTC	CATSRDPTFQETQYF
TRBV2	TRBJ2-2	NA	NA	TGTGCCAGCAAGTTTGGGGAGGACACCGGGGAGCTGTTTTTT	CASKFGEDTGELFF
TRBV15	TRBJ2-7	NA	NA	TGTGCCACCAGCAGAGATTTGGGAGCCCTCTCCTACGAGCAGTACTTC	CATSRDLGALSYEQYF
TRBV7-6	TRBJ2-6	NA	NA	TGTGCCAGCAGCCAACCGCCCAGGGGGGAAAGCTCTGGGGCCAACGTCCTGACTTTC	CASSQPPRGESSGANVLTF
TRBV18	TRBJ2-7	NA	NA	TGTGCCAGCTCACCACCAGGACTGGGAGAGCAGTACTTC	CASSPPGLGEQYF
TRBV7-9	TRBJ2-1	NA	TRBD1	TGTGCCAGCAGCTGGGACAGGGTCAGGGAGCAGTTCTTC	CASSWDRVREQFF
TRBV29-1	TRBJ2-7	NA	NA	TGCAGCGTTGCTTCTTCGTCGGCCTACGAGCAGTACTTC	CSVASSSAYEQYF
TRBV19	TRBJ2-6	NA	TRBD1	TGTGCCAGTAGTATGGCAGGGGGCTCTGGGGCCAACGTCCTGACTTTC	CASSMAGGSGANVLTF
TRBV6-5	TRBJ2-5	NA	TRBD2	TGTGCCAGCAGTTATTCGGGCGGACTAGCGGAAGAGACCCAGTACTTC	CASSYSGGLAEETQYF
TRBV5-1	TRBJ2-1	NA	TRBD1	TGCGCCAGCGCGTCCGGGACAGGGTCCTACAATGAGCAGTTCTTC	CASASGTGSYNEQFF
TRBV5-1	TRBJ2-2	NA	TRBD1	TGCGCCAGCCGGGGACAGAAGAACACCGGGGAGCTGTTTTTT	CASRGQKNTGELFF
TRBV19	TRBJ1-4	NA	TRBD1	TGTGCCAGTAGTTCCGGGGGGACAGGGGGCGAAAAACTGTTTTTT	CASSSGGTGGEKLFF
TRBV6-5	TRBJ2-3	NA	NA	TGTGCCAGCGCGAACAGGGAGACCCTCACAGATACGCAGTATTTT	CASANRETLTDTQYF
TRBV7-2	TRBJ2-1	once	TRBD2	TGTGCCAGCAGCTTAAGTAAGTCTAGCGGGAGCAGGGCCGGGCAGTTCTTC	CASSLSKSSGSRAGQFF
TRBV4-1	TRBJ2-6	NA	TRBD1	TGCGCCAGCAGCCAATCCGGCGGCCAGACAGGGTTTCTCGCTGGGGCCAACGTCCTGACTTTC	CASSQSGGQTGFLAGANVLTF
TRBV28	TRBJ2-7	once	NA	TGTGCCAGCAGACTAACCGGGACCTACGAGCAGTACTTC	CASRLTGTYEQYF